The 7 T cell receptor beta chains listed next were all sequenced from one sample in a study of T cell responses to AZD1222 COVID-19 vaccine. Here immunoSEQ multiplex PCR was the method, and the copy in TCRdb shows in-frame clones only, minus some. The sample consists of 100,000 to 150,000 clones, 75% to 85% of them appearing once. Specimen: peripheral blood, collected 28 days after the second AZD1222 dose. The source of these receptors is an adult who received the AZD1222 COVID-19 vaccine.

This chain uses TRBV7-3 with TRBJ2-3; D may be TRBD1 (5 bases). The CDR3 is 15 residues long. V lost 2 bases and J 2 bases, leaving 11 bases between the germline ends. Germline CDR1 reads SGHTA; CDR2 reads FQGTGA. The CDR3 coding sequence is TGTGCCAGCAGCTTATGGGGCCTCTCCACAGATACGCAGTATTTT. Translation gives CASSLWGLSTDTQYF.

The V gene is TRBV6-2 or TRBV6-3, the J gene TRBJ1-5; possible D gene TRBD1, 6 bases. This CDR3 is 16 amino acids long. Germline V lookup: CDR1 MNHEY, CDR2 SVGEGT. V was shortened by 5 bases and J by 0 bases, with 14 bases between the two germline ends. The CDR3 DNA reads TGTGCCAGCAGTGTGCAGGGGCCTTATAGCAATCAGCCCCAGCATTTT. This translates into CASSVQGPYSNQPQHF.

DNA of the CDR3: TGCAGCGTTGATCTAGTTTCCGCCCCTTGGTTCTATGGCTACACCTTC. As protein: CSVDLVSAPWFYGYTF. The chain carries TRBV29-1 and TRBJ1-2; D gene ambiguous. The V gene lost 3 bases and the J gene lost 4 bases, with 21 bases spanning the gap. The CDR3 spans 16 residues. CDR1 and CDR2 from the germline V gene are SQVTM and ANQGSEA.

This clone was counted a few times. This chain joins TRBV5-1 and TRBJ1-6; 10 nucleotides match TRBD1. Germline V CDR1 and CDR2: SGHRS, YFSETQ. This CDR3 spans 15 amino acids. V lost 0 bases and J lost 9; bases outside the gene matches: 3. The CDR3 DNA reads TGCGCCAGCAGCTTGGTGGACAGGGGGAGTTCACCCCTCCACTTT. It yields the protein CASSLVDRGSSPLHF. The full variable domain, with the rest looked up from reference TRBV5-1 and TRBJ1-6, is KAGVTQTPRYLIKTRGQQVTLSCSPISGHRSVSWYQQTPGQGLQFLFEYFSETQRNKGNFPGRFSGRQFSNSRSEMNVSTLELGDSALYLCASSLVDRGSSPLHFGNGTRLTVT.

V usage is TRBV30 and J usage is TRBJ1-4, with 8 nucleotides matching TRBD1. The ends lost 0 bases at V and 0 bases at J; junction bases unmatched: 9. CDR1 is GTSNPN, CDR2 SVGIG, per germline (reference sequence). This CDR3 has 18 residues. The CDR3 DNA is TGTGCCTGGAGTGTAGACAGGGGATGGGGGGCAACTAATGAAAAACTGTTTTTT. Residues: CAWSVDRGWGATNEKLFF.

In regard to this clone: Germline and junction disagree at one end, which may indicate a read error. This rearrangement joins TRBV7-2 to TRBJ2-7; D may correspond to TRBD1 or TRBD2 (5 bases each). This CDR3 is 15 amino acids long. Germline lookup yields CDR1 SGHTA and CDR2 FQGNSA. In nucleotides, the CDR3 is TGTGCCAGCAGCTCCCGGTTCGGGGCCTCCAACGAGCAGTACTTC. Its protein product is CASSSRFGASNEQYF.

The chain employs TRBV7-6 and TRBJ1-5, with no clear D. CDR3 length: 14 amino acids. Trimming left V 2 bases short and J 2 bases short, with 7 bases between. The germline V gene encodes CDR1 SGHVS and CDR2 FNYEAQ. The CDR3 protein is CASSLRDGNQPQHF. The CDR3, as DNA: TGTGCCAGCAGCTTACGGGATGGCAATCAGCCCCAGCATTTT. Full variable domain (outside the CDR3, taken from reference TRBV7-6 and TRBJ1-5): GAGVSQSPRYKVTKRGQDVALRCDPISGHVSLYWYRQALGQGPEFLTYFNYEAQQDKSGLPNDRFSAERPEGSISTLTIQRTEQRDSAMYRCASSLRDGNQPQHFGDGTRLSIL.